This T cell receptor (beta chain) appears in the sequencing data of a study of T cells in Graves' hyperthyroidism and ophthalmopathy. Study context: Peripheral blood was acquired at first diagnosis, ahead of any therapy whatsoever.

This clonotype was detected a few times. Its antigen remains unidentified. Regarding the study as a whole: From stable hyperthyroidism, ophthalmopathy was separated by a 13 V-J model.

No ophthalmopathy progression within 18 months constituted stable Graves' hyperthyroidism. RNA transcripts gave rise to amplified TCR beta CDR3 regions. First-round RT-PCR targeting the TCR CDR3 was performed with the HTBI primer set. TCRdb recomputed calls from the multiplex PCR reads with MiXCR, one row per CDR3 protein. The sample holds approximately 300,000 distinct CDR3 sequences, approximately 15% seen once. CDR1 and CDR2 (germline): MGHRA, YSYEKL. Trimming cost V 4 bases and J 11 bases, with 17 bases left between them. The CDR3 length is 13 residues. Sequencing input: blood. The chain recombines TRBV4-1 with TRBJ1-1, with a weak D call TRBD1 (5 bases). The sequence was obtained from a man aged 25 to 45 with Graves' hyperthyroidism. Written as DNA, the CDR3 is TGCGCCAGCAGCCGAACAGTCCTTGAGGGGGCTTTCTTT. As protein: CASSRTVLEGAFF.